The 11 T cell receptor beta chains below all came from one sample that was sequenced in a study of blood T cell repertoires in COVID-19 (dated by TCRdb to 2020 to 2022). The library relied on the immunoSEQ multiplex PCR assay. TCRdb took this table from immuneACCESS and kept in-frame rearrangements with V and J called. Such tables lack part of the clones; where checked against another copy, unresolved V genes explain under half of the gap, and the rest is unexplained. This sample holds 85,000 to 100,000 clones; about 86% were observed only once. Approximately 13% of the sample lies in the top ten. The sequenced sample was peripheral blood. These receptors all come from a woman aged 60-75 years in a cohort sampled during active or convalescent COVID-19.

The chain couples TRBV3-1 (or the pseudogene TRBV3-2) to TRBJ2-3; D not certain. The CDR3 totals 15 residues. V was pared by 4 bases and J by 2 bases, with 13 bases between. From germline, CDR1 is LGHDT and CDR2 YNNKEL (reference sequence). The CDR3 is CASSRRLVDTDTQYF. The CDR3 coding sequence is TGTGCCAGCAGCCGGCGGCTAGTGGACACAGATACGCAGTATTTT.

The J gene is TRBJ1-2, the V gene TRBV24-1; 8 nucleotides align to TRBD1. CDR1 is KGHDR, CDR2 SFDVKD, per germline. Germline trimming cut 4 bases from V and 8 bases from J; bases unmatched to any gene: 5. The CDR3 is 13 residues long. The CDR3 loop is CATSDTGQGGYTF. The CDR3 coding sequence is TGTGCCACCAGTGACACTGGACAGGGCGGCTACACCTTC.

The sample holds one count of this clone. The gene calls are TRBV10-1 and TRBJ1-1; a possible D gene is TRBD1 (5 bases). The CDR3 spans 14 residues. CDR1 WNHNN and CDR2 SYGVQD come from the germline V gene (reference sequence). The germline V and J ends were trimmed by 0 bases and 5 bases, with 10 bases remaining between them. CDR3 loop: CASSESPGRTEAFF. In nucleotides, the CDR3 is TGCGCCAGCAGTGAGTCGCCAGGGCGGACTGAAGCTTTCTTT.

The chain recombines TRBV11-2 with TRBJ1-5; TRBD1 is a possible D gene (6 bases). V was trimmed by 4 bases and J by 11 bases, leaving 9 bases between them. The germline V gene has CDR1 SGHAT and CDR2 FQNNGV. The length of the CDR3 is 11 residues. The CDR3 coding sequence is TGTGCCAGCAGCTCTGGACAGACCCAGCATTTT. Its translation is CASSSGQTQHF.

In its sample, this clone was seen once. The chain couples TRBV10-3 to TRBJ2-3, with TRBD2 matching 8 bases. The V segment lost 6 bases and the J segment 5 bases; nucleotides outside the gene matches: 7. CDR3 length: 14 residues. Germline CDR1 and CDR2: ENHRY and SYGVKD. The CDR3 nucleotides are TGTGCCATCAGCAGACCGGGAGGGTTAGATACGCAGTATTTT. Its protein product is CAISRPGGLDTQYF.

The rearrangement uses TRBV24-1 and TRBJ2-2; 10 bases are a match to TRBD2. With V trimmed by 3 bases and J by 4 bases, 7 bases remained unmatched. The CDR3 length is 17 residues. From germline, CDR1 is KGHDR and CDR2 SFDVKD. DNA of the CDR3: TGTGCCACCAGTGATGCGGTGCCTAGCGGGAGCACCGGGGAGCTGTTTTTT. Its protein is CATSDAVPSGSTGELFF.

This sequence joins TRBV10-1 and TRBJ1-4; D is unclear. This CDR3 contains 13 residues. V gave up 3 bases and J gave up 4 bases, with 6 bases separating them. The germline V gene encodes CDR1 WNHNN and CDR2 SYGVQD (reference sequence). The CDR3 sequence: CASSEFLNEKLFF. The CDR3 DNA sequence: TGCGCCAGCAGTGAATTTCTTAATGAAAAACTGTTTTTT.

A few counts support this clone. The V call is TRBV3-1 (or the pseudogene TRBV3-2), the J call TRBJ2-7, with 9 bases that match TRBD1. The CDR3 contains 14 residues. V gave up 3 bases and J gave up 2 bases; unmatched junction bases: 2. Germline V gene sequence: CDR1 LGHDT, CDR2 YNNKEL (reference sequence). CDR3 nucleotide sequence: TGTGCCAGCAGCCAGGGACAGGGCCCCTACGAGCAGTACTTC. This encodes CASSQGQGPYEQYF.

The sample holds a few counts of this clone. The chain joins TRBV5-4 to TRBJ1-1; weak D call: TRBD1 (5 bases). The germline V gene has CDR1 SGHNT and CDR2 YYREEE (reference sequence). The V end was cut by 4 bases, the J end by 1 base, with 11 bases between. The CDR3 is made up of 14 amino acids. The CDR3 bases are TGTGCCAGCAGCCTTATCACAGGGAACACTGAAGCTTTCTTT. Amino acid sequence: CASSLITGNTEAFF.

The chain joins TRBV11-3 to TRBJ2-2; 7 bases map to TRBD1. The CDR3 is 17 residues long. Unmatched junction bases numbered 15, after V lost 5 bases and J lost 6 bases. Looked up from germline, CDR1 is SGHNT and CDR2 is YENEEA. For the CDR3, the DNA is TGTGCCAGCAGCGCTTTCCAGGGGGTCGACGGCGCCGGGGAGCTGTTTTTT. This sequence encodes CASSAFQGVDGAGELFF. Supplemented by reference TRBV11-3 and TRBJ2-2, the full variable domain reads EAGVVQSPRYKIIEKKQPVAFWCNPISGHNTLYWYLQNLGQGPELLIRYENEEAVDDSQLPKDRFSAERLKGVDSTLKIQPAELGDSAVYLCASSAFQGVDGAGELFFGEGSRLTVL.

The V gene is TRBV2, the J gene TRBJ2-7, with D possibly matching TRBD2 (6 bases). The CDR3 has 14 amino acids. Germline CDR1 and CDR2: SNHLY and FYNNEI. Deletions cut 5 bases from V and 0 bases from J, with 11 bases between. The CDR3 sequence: CASSRVAVSYEQYF. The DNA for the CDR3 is TGTGCCAGCAGTCGGGTAGCGGTCTCCTACGAGCAGTACTTC. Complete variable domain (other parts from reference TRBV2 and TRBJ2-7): EPEVTQTPSHQVTQMGQEVILRCVPISNHLYFYWYRQILGQKVEFLVSFYNNEISEKSEIFDDQFSVERPDGSNFTLKIRSTKLEDSAMYFCASSRVAVSYEQYFGPGTRLTVT.